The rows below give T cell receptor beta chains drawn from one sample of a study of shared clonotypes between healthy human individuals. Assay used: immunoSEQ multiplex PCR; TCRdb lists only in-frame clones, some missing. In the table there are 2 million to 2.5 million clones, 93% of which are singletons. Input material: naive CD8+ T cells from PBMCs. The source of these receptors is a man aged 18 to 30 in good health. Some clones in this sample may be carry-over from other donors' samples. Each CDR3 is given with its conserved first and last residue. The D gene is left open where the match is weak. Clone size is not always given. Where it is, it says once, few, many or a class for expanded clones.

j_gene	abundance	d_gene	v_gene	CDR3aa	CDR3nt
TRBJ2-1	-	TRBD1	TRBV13	CASRGQGEFEQFF	TGTGCCAGCAGGGGACAGGGTGAGTTTGAGCAGTTCTTC
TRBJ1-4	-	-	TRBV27	CASSSHPGAGREKLFF	TGTGCCAGCAGTTCCCACCCCGGGGCAGGACGGGAAAAACTGTTTTTT
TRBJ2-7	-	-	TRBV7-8	CASSLQGVYEQYF	TGTGCCAGCAGCTTGCAGGGTGTCTACGAGCAGTACTTC
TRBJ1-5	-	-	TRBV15	CATSTGGSNQPQHF	TGTGCCACCAGCACCGGGGGGAGCAATCAGCCCCAGCATTTT
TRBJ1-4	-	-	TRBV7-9	CASSLSVSEKLFF	TGTGCCAGCAGCCTCTCCGTTTCGGAAAAACTGTTTTTT
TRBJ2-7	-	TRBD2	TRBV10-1	CASSDPAGGQYEQYF	TGCGCCAGCAGTGACCCAGCGGGAGGGCAGTACGAGCAGTACTTC
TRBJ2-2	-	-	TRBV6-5	CASSLTRTGELFF	TGTGCCAGCAGCCTCACACGAACCGGGGAGCTGTTTTTT
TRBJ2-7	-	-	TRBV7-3	CASSLTAGSYEQYF	TGTGCCAGCAGCTTAACGGCAGGGTCCTACGAGCAGTACTTC
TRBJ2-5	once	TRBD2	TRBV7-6	CASSLVLAGGPGRTQYF	TGTGCCAGCAGCTTAGTGCTAGCGGGAGGGCCTGGGAGAACCCAGTACTTC
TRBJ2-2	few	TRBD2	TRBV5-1	CAPLVGGRRTGELFF	TGCGCCCCCCTGGTGGGCGGGAGAAGAACCGGGGAGCTGTTTTTT
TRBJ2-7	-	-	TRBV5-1	CASSSGSGGNYEQYF	TGCGCCAGCAGCTCGGGTTCGGGCGGAAACTACGAGCAGTACTTC
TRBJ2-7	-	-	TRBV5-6	CASSLKPGHRSYEQYF	TGTGCCAGCAGCTTGAAACCGGGACACAGATCCTACGAGCAGTACTTC
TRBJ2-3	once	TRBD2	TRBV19	CASKSRTTSGTDTQYF	TGTGCCAGTAAATCTAGGACAACTAGCGGAACAGATACGCAGTATTTT
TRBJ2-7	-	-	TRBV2	CASERGDYEQYF	TGTGCCAGCGAAAGGGGGGACTACGAGCAGTACTTC
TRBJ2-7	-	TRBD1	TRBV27	CASSITGGEQYF	TGTGCCAGCAGCATTACAGGGGGGGAGCAGTACTTC
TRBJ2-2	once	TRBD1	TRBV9	CASSVAGQGPTGELFF	TGTGCCAGCAGCGTAGCTGGACAGGGGCCGACCGGGGAGCTGTTTTTT
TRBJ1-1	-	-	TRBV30	CAWSVSDTEAFF	TGTGCCTGGAGTGTATCCGACACTGAAGCTTTCTTT